These 25 T cell receptor beta chains were all obtained from the same sample, sequenced in a study of blood T cell repertoires in COVID-19. Generated by immunoSEQ multiplex PCR, the TCRdb table keeps only in-frame clones and is missing some. The repertoire includes about 160,000 clones, roughly 78% of them detected once, and around 8% sits in the top ten. Source material: peripheral blood. The receptors were sampled from a woman aged 60-70 years with COVID-19, enrolled during active disease.

This chain uses TRBV6-2 or TRBV6-3 with TRBJ2-1; the match to TRBD2 covers 7 bases. This CDR3 contains 15 residues. J gave up 2 bases and V 8 bases, and 9 bases lay outside the gene matches. CDR1 and CDR2 (germline): MNHEY, SVGEGT. The CDR3 sequence is CASGFSAGPYNEQFF. The CDR3 DNA reads as TGTGCCAGCGGTTTCTCAGCGGGACCCTACAATGAGCAGTTCTTC.

J is TRBJ2-6 and V is TRBV9, with D perhaps TRBD1 (5 bases). This CDR3 comprises 15 residues. V dropped 3 bases and J dropped 2 bases, with 9 bases sitting between them. CDR1 is SGDLS and CDR2 is YYNGEE in the germline V gene. The CDR3 protein is CASSAEGAGANVLTF. In nucleotides, the CDR3 is TGTGCCAGCAGCGCGGAAGGGGCTGGGGCCAACGTCCTGACTTTC.

This chain uses TRBV5-1 with TRBJ1-6, with TRBD1 as a possible D gene (5 bases). CDR1 is SGHRS, CDR2 YFSETQ, per germline. The CDR3 covers 15 residues. The V and J ends lost 0 bases and 10 bases respectively, with 14 bases between them. This CDR3 reads CASSLDPGQGSPLHF. DNA of the CDR3: TGCGCCAGCAGCTTGGACCCAGGGCAAGGCTCACCCCTCCACTTT.

This chain links TRBV28 with TRBJ2-7; maybe TRBD1 (5 bases). CDR3 length equals 14 residues. Looked up from germline, CDR1 is MDHEN and CDR2 is SYDVKM. V was shortened by 8 bases and J by 6 bases, with 20 bases between the two germline ends. CDR3 DNA sequence: TGTGCCAGCGGGTTTGTCAGGGCCGCTGGCGAGCAGTACTTC. Translating gives CASGFVRAAGEQYF. Combining the CDR3 with reference TRBV28 and TRBJ2-7 gives the whole variable domain DVKVTQSSRYLVKRTGEKVFLECVQDMDHENMFWYRQDPGLGLRLIYFSYDVKMKEKGDIPEGYSVSREKKERFSLILESASTNQTSMYLCASGFVRAAGEQYFGPGTRLTVT.

The gene calls are TRBV7-2 and TRBJ1-1; D unresolved. Trimming took 5 bases from V and 2 from J, leaving 15 bases between them. CDR3 length equals 15 residues. Germline lookup yields CDR1 SGHTA and CDR2 FQGNSA. The CDR3 is CASSIQTRPNTEAFF. The DNA for the CDR3 is TGTGCCAGCAGCATTCAGACACGCCCCAACACTGAAGCTTTCTTT. Based on the CDR3 plus reference TRBV7-2 and TRBJ1-1, the full variable domain is GAGVSQSPSNKVTEKGKDVELRCDPISGHTALYWYRQSLGQGLEFLIYFQGNSAPDKSGLPSDRFSAERTGGSVSTLTIQRTQQEDSAVYLCASSIQTRPNTEAFFGQGTRLTVV.

About this clone itself: The sample holds other DNA sequences that translate to the same CDR3. The chain links TRBV6-1 to TRBJ2-7, with D perhaps TRBD1 (7 bases). Trimming took off 2 bases at V and 4 bases at J, with 12 bases between the two ends. Germline values: CDR1 MNHNS, CDR2 SASEGT. The CDR3 is 14 residues long. The CDR3 loop reads CASSEQGGPYEQYV. CDR3 nucleotides: TGTGCCAGCAGTGAACAGGGGGGCCCTTACGAGCAGTACGTC.

The V gene is TRBV30, the J gene TRBJ1-1; no definite D call. Trimming took 4 bases from V and 1 from J, leaving 10 bases between them. The CDR3 spans 13 residues. Per the germline V gene, CDR1 is GTSNPN and CDR2 is SVGIG (reference sequence). The CDR3 is CAWTREGNTEAFF. The DNA of the CDR3 is TGTGCCTGGACCCGAGAGGGGAACACTGAAGCTTTCTTT.

The chain employs TRBV29-1 and TRBJ2-3, with a tentative D call TRBD2 (6 bases). V was pared by 7 bases and J by 10 bases, with 24 bases between. Germline CDR1 and CDR2: SQVTM and ANQGSEA. This CDR3 region has 14 residues. In DNA, the CDR3 is TGCAGCGCTGACTCCTTCGGGGGTCCTGGTCCGCAGTATTTT. This gives the protein CSADSFGGPGPQYF.

The chain joins TRBV2 to TRBJ2-1, with 7 bases lining up with TRBD2. This CDR3 has 16 residues. V was clipped by 7 bases and J by 4 bases; unmatched bases: 13. In germline, CDR1 is SNHLY, CDR2 FYNNEI. CDR3 DNA: TGTGCCAGCACCAACCCTAGGGCTAGCGGTTACAATGAGCAGTTCTTC. It encodes CASTNPRASGYNEQFF.

This chain joins TRBV11-2 and TRBJ2-1; no firm D call. CDR1 is SGHAT, CDR2 FQNNGV, per germline. Trimming left V 4 bases short and J 6 bases short, with 7 bases between. The CDR3 is 12 residues long. As DNA, the CDR3 is TGTGCCAGCAGCTCCAATCCCAATGAGCAGTTCTTC. This codes for CASSSNPNEQFF.

This clone was seen just once. The rearrangement uses TRBV5-5 and TRBJ2-5; TRBD2 is a possible D gene (6 bases). The CDR3 runs 14 residues. V gave up 5 bases and J gave up 5 bases, with 16 bases separating them. Germline CDR1 SGHKS, CDR2 YYEKEE (reference sequence). Here the CDR3 reads CASRRSFGRETQYF. CDR3 bases: TGTGCCAGCAGGAGGTCGTTTGGGAGGGAGACCCAGTACTTC. Based on the CDR3 plus reference TRBV5-5 and TRBJ2-5, the full variable domain is DAGVTQSPTHLIKTRGQQVTLRCSPISGHKSVSWYQQVLGQGPQFIFQYYEKEERGRGNFPDRFSARQFPNYSSELNVNALLLGDSALYLCASRRSFGRETQYFGPGTRLLVL.

The CDR3 spells CATSEGRGGLSYNEQFF. CDR3 DNA sequence: TGTGCCACCAGTGAGGGTCGCGGGGGCCTCTCCTACAATGAGCAGTTCTTC. The chain uses TRBV24-1 and TRBJ2-1; weak D call: TRBD2 (7 bases). CDR3 length: 17 amino acids. V was clipped by 4 bases and J by 0 bases, with 15 bases between them. Germline assignment: CDR1 KGHDR and CDR2 SFDVKD.

The chain recombines TRBV21-1 with TRBJ1-1; TRBD1 is the table's D call and was not checked against the DNA. TRBV21-1 is an annotated pseudogene. The CDR3 has 15 residues. CDR3 nucleotides: TGTGCCAGCAGCAATGTCGGGTGGGGCAAGGCTGAAGCTTTCTTT. Translating gives CASSNVGWGKAEAFF.

Of note for this clone: At one end, the junction sequence differs from germline, possibly due to a read error. V and J are TRBV5-1 and TRBJ2-7, with 9 nucleotides matching TRBD2. This CDR3 spans 15 amino acids. Germline V gene sequence: CDR1 SGHRS, CDR2 YFSETQ. The CDR3 coding sequence is TGCGCCCGCAGCTGGGCCGGCGGGGGGGCGTACGAGCAGTACTTC. Translating it yields CARSWAGGGAYEQYF.

On this clone itself: The same CDR3 arises from other DNA sequences in this sample as well. The CDR3 loop reads CASSTSGRAVYEQYF. The DNA of the CDR3 is TGTGCCAGCAGTACAAGCGGGAGGGCCGTCTACGAGCAGTACTTC. This rearrangement joins TRBV28 to TRBJ2-7, with 10 positions matching TRBD2. The germline V gene encodes CDR1 MDHEN and CDR2 SYDVKM. This CDR3 comprises 15 residues. V lost 5 bases to trimming and J lost 3 bases; unmatched junction nucleotides: 7.

This rearrangement joins TRBV4-3 to TRBJ2-7; a weak D match, TRBD1 (5 bases). The germline V gene encodes CDR1 LGHNA and CDR2 YSLEER. Trimming removed 2 bases from V and 4 bases from J, with 15 bases in between. The CDR3 covers 15 residues. The CDR3 DNA is TGCGCCAGCAGCCAACAGGGTGCCCCTCTTTACGAGCAGTACTTC. This translates into CASSQQGAPLYEQYF.

The chain couples TRBV28 to TRBJ2-7; TRBD1 aligns across 9 bases. Germline CDR1 MDHEN, CDR2 SYDVKM. The CDR3 is 14 residues long. Trimming removed 3 bases from V and 3 bases from J; junction bases left unmatched: 3. In DNA, the CDR3 is TGTGCCAGCAGTTTTGCGGACAGGGGCTACGAGCAGTACGTC. Amino acids: CASSFADRGYEQYV.

The rearrangement links TRBV18 to TRBJ1-2; D is undetermined. Trimming stripped 0 bases from V and 5 bases from J, with 13 bases between. The CDR3 length is 15 residues. Germline V gene sequence: CDR1 KGHSH, CDR2 LQKENI. The CDR3, as DNA: TGTGCCAGCTCACCACCAATTGGGGAGAAGTATGGCTACACCTTC. Protein sequence: CASSPPIGEKYGYTF. The full variable domain, with the rest looked up from reference TRBV18 and TRBJ1-2, is NAGVMQNPRHLVRRRGQEARLRCSPMKGHSHVYWYRQLPEEGLKFMVYLQKENIIDESGMPKERFSAEFPKEGPSILRIQQVVRGDSAAYFCASSPPIGEKYGYTFGSGTRLTVV.

V and J are TRBV2 and TRBJ1-2; D ambiguous. This CDR3 comprises 12 residues. V was pared by 8 bases and J by 5 bases, with 12 bases between. Germline V gene sequence: CDR1 SNHLY, CDR2 FYNNEI. Here the CDR3 DNA reads TGTGCCAGCTCAGTTGAGGAGTATGGCTACACCTTC. It is translated as CASSVEEYGYTF.

This clone was observed once. The DNA of the CDR3 is TGTGCCAGTAGTGCAGGACTAGGTTTAGCCAAAAACATTCAGTACTTC. Protein: CASSAGLGLAKNIQYF. The gene calls are TRBV19 and TRBJ2-4; 7 bases are a match to TRBD2. Per the germline V gene, CDR1 is LNHDA and CDR2 is SQIVND (reference sequence). J was trimmed by 0 bases and V by 5 bases; bases with no gene match: 7. The CDR3 is 16 amino acids.

This clone was seen only once. The chain joins TRBV16 to TRBJ1-1, with 7 bases fitting TRBD1. The CDR3 totals 14 residues. In germline, CDR1 is KGHSY, CDR2 FQNENV. V lost 4 bases to trimming and J lost 3 bases; unmatched junction nucleotides: 5. The CDR3 protein is CASSLNQGDTEAFF. As DNA, the CDR3 is TGTGCCAGCAGCCTAAATCAGGGGGACACTGAAGCTTTCTTT.

This clone was picked up one time. The chain has TRBV5-1 and TRBJ1-1, with TRBD1 matching over 7 bases. With V trimmed by 7 bases and J by 3 bases, 9 bases remained unmatched. CDR1 and CDR2 (germline): SGHRS, YFSETQ. CDR3 length equals 14 residues. This chain's CDR3 is CASRLNRGDTEAFF. The CDR3 DNA follows: TGCGCCAGCCGGCTTAACAGGGGTGACACTGAAGCTTTCTTT.

The V call is TRBV28, the J call TRBJ1-4; D is uncertain. Germline V gene lookup returns CDR1 MDHEN and CDR2 SYDVKM. CDR3 length: 12 amino acids. V lost 8 bases, J lost 0 bases, and 4 bases lay in between. CDR3 protein: CASYATNEKLFF. The CDR3 nucleotides are TGTGCCAGCTATGCAACTAATGAAAAACTGTTTTTT.

The rearrangement links TRBV6-5 to TRBJ1-2; no definite D call. Per germline, CDR1 MNHEY and CDR2 SVGAGI. The CDR3 runs to 13 residues. V lost 0 bases, J lost 8 bases, and 10 bases lay in between. CDR3 amino acids: CASSYSVQRGYTF. CDR3 coding DNA: TGTGCCAGCAGTTACTCTGTACAGCGGGGCTACACCTTC.

The chain employs TRBV19 and TRBJ2-5, with D tentatively TRBD1 (5 bases). CDR3 length equals 13 residues. The V and J ends lost 7 bases and 2 bases respectively, with 11 bases between them. Per the germline V gene, CDR1 is LNHDA and CDR2 is SQIVND (reference sequence). The CDR3 loop is CASNQGRQETQYF. The CDR3 DNA reads as TGTGCCAGTAATCAGGGCCGGCAAGAGACCCAGTACTTC.